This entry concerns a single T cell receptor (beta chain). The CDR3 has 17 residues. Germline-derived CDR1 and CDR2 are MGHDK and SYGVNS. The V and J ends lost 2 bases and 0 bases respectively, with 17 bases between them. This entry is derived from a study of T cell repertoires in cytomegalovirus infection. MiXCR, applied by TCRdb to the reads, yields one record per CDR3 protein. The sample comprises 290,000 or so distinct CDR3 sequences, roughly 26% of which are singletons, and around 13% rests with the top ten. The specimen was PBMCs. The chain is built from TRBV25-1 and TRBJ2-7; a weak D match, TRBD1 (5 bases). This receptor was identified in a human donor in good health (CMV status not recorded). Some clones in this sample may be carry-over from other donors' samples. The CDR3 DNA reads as TGTGCCAGCAGTGAAGATCTCCGACAGCGTCTCTCCTACGAGCAGTACTTC. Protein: CASSEDLRQRLSYEQYF.